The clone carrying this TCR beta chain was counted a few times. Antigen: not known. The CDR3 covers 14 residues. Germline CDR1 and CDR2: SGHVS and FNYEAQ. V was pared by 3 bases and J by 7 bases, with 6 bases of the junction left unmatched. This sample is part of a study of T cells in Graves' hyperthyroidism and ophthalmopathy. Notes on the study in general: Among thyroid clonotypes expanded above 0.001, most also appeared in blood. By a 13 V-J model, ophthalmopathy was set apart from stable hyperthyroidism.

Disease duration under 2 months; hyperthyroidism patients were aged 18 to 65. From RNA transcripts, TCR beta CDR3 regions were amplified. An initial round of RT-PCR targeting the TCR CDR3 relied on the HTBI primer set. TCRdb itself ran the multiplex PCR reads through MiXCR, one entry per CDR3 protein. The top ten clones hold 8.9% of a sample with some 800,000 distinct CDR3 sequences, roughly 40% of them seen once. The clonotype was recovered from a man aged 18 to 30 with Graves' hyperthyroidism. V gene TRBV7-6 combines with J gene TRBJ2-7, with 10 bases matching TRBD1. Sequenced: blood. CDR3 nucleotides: TGTGCCAGCAGCTTTGGACAGGGGGTGTCGGAGCAGTACTTC. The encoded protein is CASSFGQGVSEQYF.